The rows below give T cell receptor beta chains drawn from one sample of a study of blood T cell repertoires in COVID-19. Sequenced by immunoSEQ multiplex PCR; TCRdb stores in-frame clones only, minus some. The sample has some 240,000 clones, over 75% seen once. Material for sequencing was peripheral blood. Receptors were obtained from a woman in her seventies with COVID-19, enrolled during active disease. Each CDR3 is given with its conserved first and last residue. A D gene is named only where the DNA matches it firmly. Clone size is not always given. Where it is, it says once, few, many or a class for expanded clones.

cdr3_aa: CASSLSQLAGQQYF; cdr3_nt: TGTGCCAGCAGTTTATCTCAATTAGCGGGACAGCAGTACTTC; v_call: TRBV27; d_call: TRBD2; j_call: TRBJ2-7; clone_size: .
cdr3_aa: CASSPGLGGWDTQYF; cdr3_nt: TGTGCCAGCAGCCCGGGACTAGGGGGCTGGGATACGCAGTATTTT; v_call: TRBV28; d_call: .; j_call: TRBJ2-3; clone_size: .
cdr3_aa: CASSRGLAGLYNEQFF; cdr3_nt: TGTGCCAGCAGCCGGGGACTAGCGGGGCTCTACAATGAGCAGTTCTTC; v_call: TRBV6-2/TRBV6-3; d_call: TRBD2; j_call: TRBJ2-1; clone_size: .
cdr3_aa: CASSLGGGSGDTQYF; cdr3_nt: TGTGCCAGCAGCTTAGGCGGCGGGAGTGGAGATACGCAGTATTTT; v_call: TRBV7-9; d_call: TRBD2; j_call: TRBJ2-3; clone_size: .
cdr3_aa: CASSSTGRNQPQHF; cdr3_nt: TGTGCCAGCAGCTCGACAGGGCGGAATCAGCCCCAGCATTTT; v_call: TRBV7-9; d_call: TRBD1; j_call: TRBJ1-5; clone_size: .
cdr3_aa: CASSWGLAGAYEQYF; cdr3_nt: TGTGCCAGCAGCTGGGGACTAGCGGGAGCCTACGAGCAGTACTTC; v_call: TRBV5-6; d_call: TRBD2; j_call: TRBJ2-7; clone_size: .
cdr3_aa: CASSPLDNEQFF; cdr3_nt: TGCGCCAGCAGTCCCCTAGACAATGAGCAGTTCTTC; v_call: TRBV5-1; d_call: .; j_call: TRBJ2-1; clone_size: .
cdr3_aa: CASSFLGANTEAFF; cdr3_nt: TGTGCCAGCAGTTTTCTGGGGGCGAACACTGAAGCTTTCTTT; v_call: TRBV6-2/TRBV6-3; d_call: .; j_call: TRBJ1-1; clone_size: .
cdr3_aa: CASIGTELLANYGYTF; cdr3_nt: TGTGCCAGCATCGGCACGGAACTCCTAGCTAACTATGGCTACACCTTC; v_call: TRBV6-4; d_call: .; j_call: TRBJ1-2; clone_size: .
cdr3_aa: CASSEDRRYGYTF; cdr3_nt: TGTGCCAGCAGTGAGGACAGGAGGTATGGCTACACCTTC; v_call: TRBV2; d_call: TRBD1; j_call: TRBJ1-2; clone_size: few
cdr3_aa: CASSPDLGRTDTQYF; cdr3_nt: TGTGCCAGCAGCCCCGATCTGGGGAGGACAGATACGCAGTATTTT; v_call: TRBV7-9; d_call: .; j_call: TRBJ2-3; clone_size: .
cdr3_aa: CASSLQGIYGYTF; cdr3_nt: TGTGCCAGCAGCCTACAGGGGATCTATGGCTACACCTTC; v_call: TRBV5-4; d_call: TRBD1; j_call: TRBJ1-2; clone_size: .
cdr3_aa: CASSLRRGYEQYF; cdr3_nt: TGCGCCAGCAGCCTACGCCGGGGGTACGAGCAGTACTTC; v_call: TRBV4-1; d_call: .; j_call: TRBJ2-7; clone_size: few
cdr3_aa: CASSQTTGGVVGTEAFF; cdr3_nt: TGCGCCAGCAGCCAAACTACAGGGGGCGTTGTGGGGACTGAAGCTTTCTTT; v_call: TRBV4-3; d_call: TRBD1; j_call: TRBJ1-1; clone_size: .
cdr3_aa: CASSEGRRNSPLHF; cdr3_nt: TGTGCCAGCAGTGAGGGCAGGAGGAATTCACCCCTCCACTTT; v_call: TRBV2; d_call: .; j_call: TRBJ1-6; clone_size: .
cdr3_aa: CASAPTPGQQETQYF; cdr3_nt: TGCGCCAGCGCGCCGACACCGGGACAGCAAGAGACCCAGTACTTC; v_call: TRBV5-1; d_call: TRBD1; j_call: TRBJ2-5; clone_size: .
cdr3_aa: CSVDLGPGELFF; cdr3_nt: TGCAGCGTAGACCTGGGCCCCGGGGAGCTGTTTTTT; v_call: TRBV29-1; d_call: .; j_call: TRBJ2-2; clone_size: .
cdr3_aa: CASSQTGVTEAFF; cdr3_nt: TGTGCCAGCAGCCAGACAGGGGTTACTGAAGCTTTCTTT; v_call: TRBV7-9; d_call: TRBD1; j_call: TRBJ1-1; clone_size: .
cdr3_aa: CASRRTGTNYGYTF; cdr3_nt: TGTGCCAGCAGAAGGACAGGGACTAACTATGGCTACACCTTC; v_call: TRBV14; d_call: TRBD1; j_call: TRBJ1-2; clone_size: .
cdr3_aa: CASSIGQGASRTGELFF; cdr3_nt: TGTGCCAGTAGTATCGGGCAGGGGGCATCGAGGACCGGGGAGCTGTTTTTT; v_call: TRBV19; d_call: TRBD1; j_call: TRBJ2-2; clone_size: .
cdr3_aa: CSGKGGNEKLFF; cdr3_nt: TGCAGCGGCAAGGGAGGTAATGAAAAACTGTTTTTT; v_call: TRBV29-1; d_call: .; j_call: TRBJ1-4; clone_size: .
cdr3_aa: CASSYPYEQYF; cdr3_nt: TGTGCCAGTAGTTATCCTTACGAGCAGTACTTC; v_call: TRBV19; d_call: .; j_call: TRBJ2-7; clone_size: .
cdr3_aa: CASSEGNTEAFF; cdr3_nt: TGTGCCAGCTCAGAGGGGAACACTGAAGCTTTCTTT; v_call: TRBV18; d_call: .; j_call: TRBJ1-1; clone_size: .
cdr3_aa: CASSRTGSEREGPRREQYF; cdr3_nt: TGTGCCAGCAGCAGGACAGGATCTGAGCGGGAGGGACCCAGGCGCGAGCAGTACTTC; v_call: TRBV13; d_call: TRBD2; j_call: TRBJ2-7; clone_size: .
cdr3_aa: CASSPTTGGNTEAFF; cdr3_nt: TGCGCCAGCAGCCCCACGACAGGGGGAAACACTGAAGCTTTCTTT; v_call: TRBV5-1; d_call: TRBD1; j_call: TRBJ1-1; clone_size: .
cdr3_aa: CASSPAQGQDQPQHF; cdr3_nt: TGTGCCAGCAGCCCGGCGCAGGGGCAGGACCAGCCCCAGCATTTT; v_call: TRBV7-9; d_call: .; j_call: TRBJ1-5; clone_size: few
cdr3_aa: CASSLGRGTDTQYF; cdr3_nt: TGTGCCAGCAGCCTCGGGAGGGGCACAGATACGCAGTATTTT; v_call: TRBV11-3; d_call: TRBD2; j_call: TRBJ2-3; clone_size: .
cdr3_aa: CSVVAPSYNEQFF; cdr3_nt: TGCAGCGTTGTGGCTCCCTCCTACAATGAGCAGTTCTTC; v_call: TRBV29-1; d_call: .; j_call: TRBJ2-1; clone_size: .
cdr3_aa: CASSETYPGTGSYNSPLHF; cdr3_nt: TGTGCCAGCAGTGAAACTTATCCCGGTACAGGCTCCTATAATTCACCCCTCCACTTT; v_call: TRBV6-1; d_call: .; j_call: TRBJ1-6; clone_size: .